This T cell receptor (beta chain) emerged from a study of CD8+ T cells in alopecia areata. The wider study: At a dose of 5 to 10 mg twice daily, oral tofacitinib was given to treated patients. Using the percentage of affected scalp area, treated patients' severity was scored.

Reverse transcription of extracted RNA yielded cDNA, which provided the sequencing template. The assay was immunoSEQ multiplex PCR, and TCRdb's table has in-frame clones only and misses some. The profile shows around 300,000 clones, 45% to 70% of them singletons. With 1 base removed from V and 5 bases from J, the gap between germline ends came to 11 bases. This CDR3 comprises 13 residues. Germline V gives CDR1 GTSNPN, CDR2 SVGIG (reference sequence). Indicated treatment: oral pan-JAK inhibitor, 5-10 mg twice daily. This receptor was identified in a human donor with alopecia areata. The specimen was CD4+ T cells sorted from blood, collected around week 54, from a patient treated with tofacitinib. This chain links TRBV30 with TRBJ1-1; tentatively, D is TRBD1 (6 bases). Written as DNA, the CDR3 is TGTGCCTGGAGTGCCCTAAGGGGGACTGAAGCTTTCTTT. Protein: CAWSALRGTEAFF.